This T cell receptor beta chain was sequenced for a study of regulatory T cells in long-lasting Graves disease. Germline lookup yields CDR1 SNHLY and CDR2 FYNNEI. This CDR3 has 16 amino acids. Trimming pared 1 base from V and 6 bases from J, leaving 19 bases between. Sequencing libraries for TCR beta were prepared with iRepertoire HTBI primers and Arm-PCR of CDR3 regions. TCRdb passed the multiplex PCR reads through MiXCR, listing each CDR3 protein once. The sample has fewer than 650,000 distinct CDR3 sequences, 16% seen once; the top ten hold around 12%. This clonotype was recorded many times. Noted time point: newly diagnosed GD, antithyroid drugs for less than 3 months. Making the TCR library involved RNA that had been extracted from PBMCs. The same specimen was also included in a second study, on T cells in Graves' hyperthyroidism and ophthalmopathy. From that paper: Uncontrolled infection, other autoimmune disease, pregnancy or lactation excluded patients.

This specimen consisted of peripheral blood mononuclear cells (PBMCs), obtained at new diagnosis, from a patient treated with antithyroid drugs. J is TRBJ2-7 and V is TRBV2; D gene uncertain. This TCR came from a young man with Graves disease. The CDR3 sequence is CASSEVPGSNMGEQYF. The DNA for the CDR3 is TGTGCCAGCAGTGAAGTCCCAGGCTCGAATATGGGCGAGCAGTACTTC.